This T cell receptor beta chain emerged from a study of immune heterogeneity within non-small cell lung tumors. Points from the study as a whole: A moderate but significant correlation was observed between local T-cell clonality and local tumor mutational burden (R 0.3 to 0.4).

Trimming removed 1 base at V and 4 bases at J, with 10 bases between. Germline lookup yields CDR1 SGHTA and CDR2 FQGNSA. This CDR3 contains 15 residues. Ten or more counts support this clonotype. No antigen is known for it. Template came from bulk tumor genomic DNA, at approximately 640 ng per sample. Several biopsies per primary tumor, spaced far apart, were taken during surgery. Each patient presented with untreated, newly diagnosed non-small cell lung cancer and received curative surgery. For the TCR beta CDR3, multiplex PCR with 32 V and 13 J primers performed the amplification. TCRdb re-called the multiplex PCR reads with MiXCR, one entry per CDR3 protein. Here the sample spans some 15,000 distinct CDR3 sequences, 25% to 35% being singletons.

This receptor was taken from a woman between 50 and 59 years old with non-small cell lung cancer. The sequenced material came from lung tumor tissue. V gene TRBV7-2 combines with J gene TRBJ1-4; no clear D gene. CDR3 region: CASSLVADYNEKLFF. For the CDR3, the DNA is TGTGCCAGCAGCTTAGTGGCAGACTATAATGAAAAACTGTTTTTT. The full variable domain, its missing parts supplied by reference TRBV7-2 and TRBJ1-4, is GAGVSQSPSNKVTEKGKDVELRCDPISGHTALYWYRQSLGQGLEFLIYFQGNSAPDKSGLPSDRFSAERTGGSVSTLTIQRTQQEDSAVYLCASSLVADYNEKLFFGSGTQLSVL.